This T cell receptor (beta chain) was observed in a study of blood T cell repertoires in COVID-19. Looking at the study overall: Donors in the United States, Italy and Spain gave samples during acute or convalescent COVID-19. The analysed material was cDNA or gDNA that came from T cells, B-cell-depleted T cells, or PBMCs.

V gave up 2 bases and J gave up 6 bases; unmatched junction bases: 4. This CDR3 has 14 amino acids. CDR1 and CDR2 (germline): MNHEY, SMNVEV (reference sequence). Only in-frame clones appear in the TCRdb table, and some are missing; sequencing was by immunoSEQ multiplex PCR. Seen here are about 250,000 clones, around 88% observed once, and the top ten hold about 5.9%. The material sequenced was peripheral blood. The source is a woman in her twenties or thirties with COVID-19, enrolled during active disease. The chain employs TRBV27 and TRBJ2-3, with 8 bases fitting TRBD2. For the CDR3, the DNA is TGTGCCAGCAGTTTAGGTCCTAGCGGGGATACGCAGTATTTT. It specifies CASSLGPSGDTQYF.